One and the same sample provided the 30 T cell receptor beta chains below, sequenced in a study of vaccination and CD4 T cells after COVID-19. The study sequenced cultured CD4+ T cell DNA using the Oncomine TCR Beta short-read assay. TCRdb analysed the PCR reads with MiXCR anew, one entry per CDR3 protein. This sample has about 13,000 distinct CDR3 sequences, with 50% to 65% found just once. Described treatment: approximately 11-day PBMC culture with coronavirus spike peptide pools or control peptides (ViraFEST assay). These receptors' targets are unknown. Material for sequencing was CD4+ T cells from blood, cultured in vitro. These receptors originate from a human donor who had recovered from COVID-19.

This clonotype has a handful of counts. The J gene is TRBJ2-4, the V gene TRBV20-1; 12 bases are shared with TRBD2. The CDR3 is 19 residues long. Germline CDR1 and CDR2: DFQATT and SNEGSKA (reference sequence). V shed 0 bases, J shed 0 bases, and the junction held 9 bases outside the gene matches. The CDR3 is CSARDLLAGGSVAKNIQYF. The DNA of the CDR3 is TGCAGTGCTAGAGACCTCCTAGCGGGAGGGTCCGTAGCCAAAAACATTCAGTACTTC.

The CDR3 nucleotides read TGTGCCAGCAGTCGGAACCACAGGGTCGGGGAGCTGTTTTTT. Amino acids: CASSRNHRVGELFF. The rearrangement links TRBV6-2 or TRBV6-3 to TRBJ2-2; D may be TRBD1 (6 bases). Trimming cost V 5 bases and J 7 bases, with 14 bases left between them. The germline CDR1 and CDR2 sequences are MNHEY and SVGEGT. CDR3 length equals 14 residues.

The V gene is TRBV7-8, the J gene TRBJ1-1, with 8 positions matching TRBD1. Germline CDR1 is SGHVS and CDR2 is FQNEAQ. The CDR3 contains 13 residues. V lost 2 bases and J lost 4; bases outside the gene matches: 0. CDR3 sequence reads: CASSLTGGTEAFF. For the CDR3, the DNA is TGTGCCAGCAGCTTAACAGGGGGCACTGAAGCTTTCTTT.

The chain carries TRBV28 and TRBJ1-2; 9 nucleotides match TRBD1. Germline lookup yields CDR1 MDHEN and CDR2 SYDVKM. V was pared by 6 bases and J by 2 bases, with 4 bases of the junction left unmatched. This CDR3 has 14 amino acids. The CDR3 sequence: CASSPGQGNYGYTF. The CDR3 DNA follows: TGTGCCAGCAGCCCGGGACAGGGAAACTATGGCTACACCTTC.

The CDR3 DNA reads as TGCGCCAGCAGCCAAGATGGCTACGGCCAGCTGTTTTTT. Encoded protein: CASSQDGYGQLFF. The V gene is TRBV4-3, the J gene TRBJ2-2; no clear D gene. The CDR3 contains 13 residues. CDR1 is LGHNA, CDR2 YSLEER, per germline. Trimming stripped 0 bases from V and 12 bases from J, with 11 bases between.

The J gene is TRBJ1-5, the V gene TRBV5-1, with TRBD1 as a possible D gene (5 bases). This CDR3 has 15 residues. CDR1 is SGHRS and CDR2 is YFSETQ in the germline V gene. The V end was cut by 4 bases, the J end by 4 bases, with 15 bases between. The CDR3 reads CASSPDGAPNQPQHF. The CDR3 DNA reads TGCGCCAGCAGCCCGGACGGGGCCCCAAATCAGCCCCAGCATTTT.

The chain combines TRBV7-9 with TRBJ2-1, with D perhaps matching TRBD1 or TRBD2 (6 bases each). Trimming pared 6 bases from V and 10 bases from J, leaving 25 bases between. From germline, CDR1 is SEHNR and CDR2 FQNEAQ (reference sequence). This CDR3 spans 16 amino acids. This CDR3 reads CASRATWGAPQFEQFF. CDR3 bases: TGTGCCAGCAGAGCCACTTGGGGGGCACCACAATTCGAGCAGTTCTTC.

The chain has TRBV12-3 or TRBV12-4 and TRBJ2-1, with D hard to call. Trimming shortened V by 1 base and J by 0 bases, and 4 bases separated the two germline ends. The CDR3 length is 14 residues. In DNA form, the CDR3 reads TGTGCCAGCAGTTTAGACCTCTCCTACAATGAGCAGTTCTTC. Protein product: CASSLDLSYNEQFF.

The genes are TRBV10-3 and TRBJ1-2; D gene unclear. Trimming shortened V by 4 bases and J by 6 bases, and 12 bases separated the two germline ends. This CDR3 spans 13 amino acids. Germline assignment: CDR1 ENHRY and CDR2 SYGVKD. CDR3 nucleotide sequence: TGTGCCATCAGTGCGGGCTGGGATGATGGCTACACCTTC. It translates to CAISAGWDDGYTF.

This chain uses TRBV10-3 with TRBJ2-1; D is unresolved. Germline V lookup: CDR1 ENHRY, CDR2 SYGVKD. V was pared by 6 bases and J by 5 bases, with 11 bases between. The CDR3 contains 13 residues. CDR3 bases: TGTGCCATCAGGGACGGACGGAACAATGAGCAGTTCTTC. Amino acid sequence: CAIRDGRNNEQFF.

As for this clonotype: In this CDR3 the conserved last residue, phenylalanine or tryptophan, is missing, so a read error is likely. The rearrangement links TRBV20-1 to TRBJ2-1; 10 positions agree with TRBD2. CDR3 size: 14 residues. Per germline, CDR1 DFQATT and CDR2 SNEGSKA (reference sequence). V lost 2 bases, J lost 10 bases, and 8 bases stayed unmatched. The CDR3 loop reads CSARRLAGGQEQFL. The CDR3 DNA follows: TGCAGTGCTAGACGATTAGCGGGAGGCCAAGAGCAGTTCCTC.

The chain has TRBV7-2 and TRBJ2-1, with 8 bases that match TRBD2. This CDR3 is 14 amino acids long. The V gene end was trimmed by 4 bases and the J gene end by 9 bases; junction bases not matched to a gene: 8. Germline lookup yields CDR1 SGHTA and CDR2 FQGNSA. The CDR3 DNA reads as TGTGCCAGCAGCTGGGGTAGCGGGATTGGTGAGCAGTTCTTC. Amino acid sequence: CASSWGSGIGEQFF.

J is TRBJ1-6 and V is TRBV27; D not certain. V shed 7 bases and J shed 7 bases, with 29 bases lying between them. The CDR3 runs to 19 residues. Per germline, CDR1 MNHEY and CDR2 SMNVEV (reference sequence). In DNA, the CDR3 is TGTGCCAGCACGCAGAGGATATCTCTCTCCCGCCAGCAGAATTCACCCCTCCACTTT. Its translation: CASTQRISLSRQQNSPLHF.

This clonotype turned up a few times. The chain combines TRBV5-6 with TRBJ2-7; D gene unclear. The CDR3 has 14 amino acids. The V gene's germline CDR1 is SGHDT and CDR2 YYEEEE. Trimming removed 4 bases from V and 0 bases from J, with 11 bases in between. The CDR3 region is CASSRQQFSYEQYF. The CDR3 bases are TGTGCCAGCAGCCGCCAACAGTTCTCCTACGAGCAGTACTTC.

The chain employs TRBV27 and TRBJ1-1, with unresolved D. The ends were cut back, 4 bases at V and 0 bases at J, with 6 bases in the middle. Per germline, CDR1 MNHEY and CDR2 SMNVEV (reference sequence). There are 13 residues in the CDR3. The DNA of the CDR3 is TGTGCCAGCAGTTCGCAGATGAACACTGAAGCTTTCTTT. It yields the protein CASSSQMNTEAFF.

The V and J genes are TRBV7-8 and TRBJ2-5; TRBD2 might be the D (5 bases). The CDR3 is 13 amino acids. The germline V gene encodes CDR1 SGHVS and CDR2 FQNEAQ. V was shortened by 1 base and J by 5 bases, with 8 bases between the two germline ends. The CDR3 nucleotides read TGTGCCAGCAGCTTAGGAGGACTCGAGACCCAGTACTTC. It is translated as CASSLGGLETQYF.

This chain connects TRBV5-6 to TRBJ2-7; 7 bases are shared with TRBD2. CDR3 length equals 15 residues. CDR1 is SGHDT, CDR2 YYEEEE, per germline. With V trimmed by 4 bases and J by 3 bases, 10 bases remained unmatched. The CDR3 protein is CASSPMTAGNYEQYF. The CDR3 coding sequence is TGTGCCAGCAGCCCCATGACAGCGGGGAACTACGAGCAGTACTTC.

The chain uses TRBV7-2 and TRBJ2-5; a possible D gene is TRBD2 (5 bases). V lost 2 bases to trimming and J lost 7 bases, with 17 bases between them. CDR3 size: 15 residues. CDR1 and CDR2 from the germline V gene are SGHTA and FQGNSA. For the CDR3, the DNA is TGTGCCAGCAGCTTATACCCGGGAAGGGATGGGACCCAGTACTTC. Its translation: CASSLYPGRDGTQYF.

The chain joins TRBV2 to TRBJ2-3; D is ambiguous. CDR1 is SNHLY and CDR2 is FYNNEI in the germline V gene. The CDR3 covers 14 residues. Trimming left V 1 base short and J 1 base short, with 6 bases between. The CDR3 here is CASSEGMGTDTQYF. The DNA for the CDR3 is TGTGCCAGCAGTGAAGGGATGGGCACAGATACGCAGTATTTT.

This clonotype was observed a few times. The genes are TRBV6-1 and TRBJ2-3; 10 bases line up with TRBD1. The CDR3 is made up of 14 amino acids. The V and J ends lost 9 bases and 7 bases, in that order; junction bases with no gene match: 10. CDR1 and CDR2 from the germline V gene are MNHNS and SASEGT. CDR3 sequence: CASVRDRGQNTQYF. Here the CDR3 DNA reads TGTGCCAGTGTCCGTGACAGGGGGCAAAATACGCAGTATTTT.

This clonotype was observed a few times. The genes are TRBV10-3 and TRBJ2-5, with D hard to call. This CDR3 comprises 13 residues. With 4 bases removed from V and 3 bases from J, the gap between germline ends came to 9 bases. From germline, CDR1 is ENHRY and CDR2 SYGVKD. The CDR3, as DNA: TGTGCCATCAGTGGGGGTAGCAAAGAGACCCAGTACTTC. Its translation is CAISGGSKETQYF.

The DNA for the CDR3 is TGCGCCAGCAGCTTGCGACAGGGTATTCATTCACCCCTCCACTTT. Translated: CASSLRQGIHSPLHF. The chain uses TRBV5-1 and TRBJ1-6; TRBD1 matches at 7 bases. This CDR3 region has 15 residues. Germline-derived CDR1 and CDR2 are SGHRS and YFSETQ. Trimming removed 1 base from V and 8 bases from J; junction bases left unmatched: 6.

A few counts support this clonotype. This rearrangement joins TRBV6-4 to TRBJ1-5; unclear D gene. Trimming took off 2 bases at V and 0 bases at J, with 14 bases between the two ends. Germline-derived CDR1 and CDR2 are MRHNA and SNTAGT. The CDR3 is made up of 17 amino acids. CDR3 in amino acids: CASSDPRVPNSNQPQHF. The DNA for the CDR3 is TGTGCCAGCAGTGACCCAAGAGTCCCAAATAGCAATCAGCCCCAGCATTTT.

The J gene is TRBJ1-2, the V gene TRBV2, with 12 bases identical to TRBD1. The V gene's germline CDR1 is SNHLY and CDR2 FYNNEI. The CDR3 loop spans 15 amino acids. J lost 4 bases, V lost 8 bases, and 8 bases had no gene match. The CDR3 coding sequence is TGTGCCAGCTTTCCGGGACAGGGGGCCTTCTATGGCTACACCTTC. This codes for CASFPGQGAFYGYTF.

The chain is built from TRBV7-2 and TRBJ2-3; 14 positions agree with TRBD2. Germline-derived CDR1 and CDR2 are SGHTA and FQGNSA. The CDR3 totals 16 residues. V shed 5 bases and J 4 bases; nucleotides not matched to a gene: 5. The CDR3 region is CASSRGTSGSPDTQYF. Written as DNA, the CDR3 is TGTGCCAGCAGCCGCGGGACTAGCGGGAGCCCAGATACGCAGTATTTT.

This clonotype was detected once. J is TRBJ1-6 and V is TRBV9; D gene unclear. Germline lookup yields CDR1 SGDLS and CDR2 YYNGEE. Trimming cost V 0 bases and J 13 bases, with 14 bases left between them. CDR3 size: 14 residues. CDR3 in DNA: TGTGCCAGCAGCGTAGTGGAGCCCGACGGCCCCCTCCACTTT. Its protein product is CASSVVEPDGPLHF.

The chain has TRBV24-1 and TRBJ2-1, with D perhaps TRBD2 (6 bases). The CDR3 spans 16 residues. Per germline, CDR1 KGHDR and CDR2 SFDVKD. Trimming stripped 3 bases from V and 7 bases from J, with 18 bases between. CDR3 region: CATSDTIAASWNEQFF. CDR3 in DNA: TGTGCCACCAGTGATACCATAGCGGCCTCCTGGAATGAGCAGTTCTTC.

The gene calls are TRBV20-1 and TRBJ2-3; TRBD2 matches 9 bases. The V and J ends lost 3 bases and 4 bases, in that order; junction bases with no gene match: 2. The CDR3 has 13 residues. Per germline, CDR1 DFQATT and CDR2 SNEGSKA (reference sequence). CDR3 in amino acids: CSARASGADTQYF. The CDR3 region has the DNA TGCAGTGCTAGGGCTAGCGGGGCAGATACGCAGTATTTT.

The rearrangement uses TRBV6-2 or TRBV6-3 and TRBJ2-6, with D unresolved. V was cut by 2 bases and J by 0 bases, with 2 bases left in between. This CDR3 is built from 14 residues. CDR1 is MNHEY and CDR2 is SVGEGT in the germline V gene. CDR3 in DNA: TGTGCCAGCAGTTACAACTCTGGGGCCAACGTCCTGACTTTC. Translating gives CASSYNSGANVLTF.

The chain recombines TRBV5-4 with TRBJ2-7; TRBD2 agrees at 10 bases. V dropped 5 bases and J dropped 7; count of bases not matched to a gene: 3. Germline V gene sequence: CDR1 SGHNT, CDR2 YYREEE (reference sequence). CDR3 length: 12 amino acids. The CDR3, as DNA: TGTGCCAGCAGAACTAGCGGGGAGGAGCAGTACTTC. It is translated as CASRTSGEEQYF.